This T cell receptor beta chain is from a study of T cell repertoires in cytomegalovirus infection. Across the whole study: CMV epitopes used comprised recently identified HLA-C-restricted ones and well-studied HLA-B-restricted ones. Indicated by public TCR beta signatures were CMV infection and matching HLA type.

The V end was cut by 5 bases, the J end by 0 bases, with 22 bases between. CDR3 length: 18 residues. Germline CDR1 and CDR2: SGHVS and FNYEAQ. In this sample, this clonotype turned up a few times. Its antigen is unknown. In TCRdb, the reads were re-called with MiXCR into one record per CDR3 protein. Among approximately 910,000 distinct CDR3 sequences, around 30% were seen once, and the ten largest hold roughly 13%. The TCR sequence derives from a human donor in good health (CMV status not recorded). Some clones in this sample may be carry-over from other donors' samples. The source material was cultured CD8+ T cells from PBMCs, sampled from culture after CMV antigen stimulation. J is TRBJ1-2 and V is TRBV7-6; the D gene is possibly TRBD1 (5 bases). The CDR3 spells CASSNGWQGEMSNYGYTF. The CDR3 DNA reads TGTGCCAGCAGCAACGGGTGGCAGGGAGAGATGTCTAACTATGGCTACACCTTC.